One and the same sample provided the 24 T cell receptor beta chains below, sequenced in a study of Ad26.COV2.S vaccination and SARS-CoV-2 variants. Treatment given: roughly 20 received Ad26.COV2.S at low or high dose, single or two shots; about 5 received placebo; per-sample allocation not given. The samples were gathered on day 63 after the first injection of vaccine or placebo. Assay: immunoSEQ multiplex PCR; the TCRdb copy retains only in-frame clones and omits some. Seen here are about 440,000 clones, about 90% observed once, and the top ten hold around 4.5%. The specimen was peripheral blood, collected in a trial of Ad26.COV2.S vaccine versus placebo. Source of these receptors: a person between 18 and 65 years old who received the Ad26.COV2.S COVID-19 vaccine or a placebo.

The V call is TRBV7-3, the J call TRBJ2-2, with a tentative D call TRBD1 (6 bases). CDR1 is SGHTA, CDR2 FQGTGA, per germline. Trimming stripped 4 bases from V and 2 bases from J, with 11 bases between. The CDR3 spans 15 residues. The CDR3 nucleotides are TGTGCCAGCAGCTCAGGGACACACAACACCGGGGAGCTGTTTTTT. It translates to CASSSGTHNTGELFF.

The chain is built from TRBV5-6 and TRBJ1-6; D gene ambiguous. The germline CDR1 and CDR2 sequences are SGHDT and YYEEEE. The CDR3 spans 13 residues. V was cut by 4 bases and J by 8 bases, with 10 bases left in between. CDR3 coding DNA: TGTGCCAGCAGCCCCGCTTACGATTCACCCCTCCACTTT. Encoded protein: CASSPAYDSPLHF.

This clone was picked up one time. V is TRBV27 and J is TRBJ2-2, with a possible D match to TRBD2 (7 bases). Germline lookup yields CDR1 MNHEY and CDR2 SMNVEV (reference sequence). This CDR3 region has 16 residues. Trimming shortened V by 5 bases and J by 5 bases, and 18 bases separated the two germline ends. The CDR3, as DNA: TGTGCCAGCAGTGCCTCGGGGGGCTACGAAACCGGGGAGCTGTTTTTT. Its protein product is CASSASGGYETGELFF.

This clone appeared once. The chain links TRBV27 to TRBJ1-2; D might be TRBD1 (6 bases). The length of the CDR3 is 18 residues. Trimming left V 2 bases short and J 3 bases short, with 22 bases between. CDR1 and CDR2 (germline): MNHEY, SMNVEV (reference sequence). The CDR3 region has the DNA TGTGCCAGCAGTTTAGATGGAAACCCGGGGGCACCCTACTATGGCTACACCTTC. Its protein product is CASSLDGNPGAPYYGYTF.

About this clone itself: The same CDR3 arises from other DNA sequences in this sample as well. The V and J genes are TRBV30 and TRBJ1-5; the D gene is possibly TRBD1 (6 bases). The germline CDR1 and CDR2 sequences are GTSNPN and SVGIG (reference sequence). The V and J ends lost 1 base and 2 bases respectively, with 6 bases between them. The length of the CDR3 is 13 residues. CDR3 nucleotides: TGTGCCTGGAGTGGACAGGGCAATCAGCCCCAGCATTTT. This sequence encodes CAWSGQGNQPQHF.

The DNA for the CDR3 is TGTGCCAGCAGCTTAGCGTGGAGGACTAGCGGGGGTTACAATGAGCAGTTCTTC. Translated: CASSLAWRTSGGYNEQFF. J is TRBJ2-1 and V is TRBV7-9, with 13 bases fitting TRBD2. V dropped 0 bases and J dropped 4; count of bases not matched to a gene: 6. The CDR3 loop spans 18 amino acids. In germline, CDR1 is SEHNR, CDR2 FQNEAQ (reference sequence).

V and J are TRBV3-1 (or the pseudogene TRBV3-2) and TRBJ2-5; maybe TRBD2 (6 bases). This CDR3 is 13 amino acids long. Trimming took 5 bases from V and 5 from J, leaving 12 bases between them. From germline, CDR1 is LGHDT and CDR2 YNNKEL (reference sequence). In nucleotides, the CDR3 is TGTGCCAGCAGCGAGACTAGTTCGGAGACCCAGTACTTC. Translation: CASSETSSETQYF.

The chain carries TRBV6-2 or TRBV6-3 and TRBJ2-1, with 9 bases that match TRBD2. Germline V CDR1 and CDR2: MNHEY, SVGEGT. The CDR3 sequence is 15 residues long. The V and J ends lost 2 bases and 8 bases, in that order; junction bases with no gene match: 7. The CDR3 is CASSYVAGGPDEQFF. The CDR3 coding sequence is TGTGCCAGCAGTTACGTGGCGGGAGGGCCCGATGAGCAGTTCTTC.

The gene calls are TRBV7-8 and TRBJ2-7; D possibly corresponds to TRBD1 (6 bases). The CDR3 length is 13 residues. V was trimmed by 5 bases and J by 11 bases, leaving 19 bases between them. Germline V CDR1 and CDR2: SGHVS, FQNEAQ. This CDR3 reads CASSLLKAGEKYF. CDR3 DNA: TGTGCCAGCAGCCTTCTAAAAGCAGGGGAAAAGTACTTC.

The chain has TRBV7-2 and TRBJ2-5; TRBD2 agrees at 9 bases. V gave up 1 base and J gave up 1 base; unmatched junction bases: 7. The CDR3 runs to 17 residues. Germline CDR1 and CDR2: SGHTA and FQGNSA. The CDR3 region is CASSLGPAGGGQETQYF. The CDR3 DNA reads as TGTGCCAGCAGCTTAGGGCCAGCGGGAGGAGGCCAAGAGACCCAGTACTTC. Filled out from reference TRBV7-2 and TRBJ2-5, the complete variable domain reads GAGVSQSPSNKVTEKGKDVELRCDPISGHTALYWYRQSLGQGLEFLIYFQGNSAPDKSGLPSDRFSAERTGGSVSTLTIQRTQQEDSAVYLCASSLGPAGGGQETQYFGPGTRLLVL.

This chain links TRBV5-6 with TRBJ2-1; D possibly uses TRBD1 or TRBD2 (6 bases each). Germline V gene data show CDR1 as SGHDT and CDR2 as YYEEEE. The V end lost 3 bases, the J end lost 9 bases, and 25 bases lay between the germline ends. The CDR3 runs to 17 residues. The DNA of the CDR3 is TGTGCCAGCAGCTCGGGGGCAGGGCGGGATCTTGTCGGTGAGCAGTTCTTC. Residues: CASSSGAGRDLVGEQFF.

This clone was seen a single time. The gene calls are TRBV5-4 and TRBJ2-1; maybe TRBD1 (8 bases). Germline CDR1 and CDR2: SGHNT and YYREEE (reference sequence). The CDR3 spans 13 residues. Trimming shortened V by 4 bases and J by 8 bases, and 13 bases separated the two germline ends. The chain's CDR3 is CASSHRGGDEQFF. The CDR3 nucleotides read TGTGCCAGCAGCCACAGGGGGGGAGATGAGCAGTTCTTC.

V and J are TRBV28 and TRBJ2-3; D unclear. In germline, CDR1 is MDHEN, CDR2 SYDVKM. With 5 bases removed from V and 5 bases from J, the gap between germline ends came to 17 bases. This CDR3 contains 15 residues. The chain's CDR3 is CASSLQQSAGDTQYF. The CDR3, as DNA: TGTGCCAGCAGTCTTCAACAGTCGGCCGGAGATACGCAGTATTTT.

The chain carries TRBV4-1 and TRBJ2-7, with 8 positions matching TRBD1. The CDR3 has 15 amino acids. After removal of 2 bases from V and 0 bases from J, the junction contained 3 bases not matched to a gene. The V gene's germline CDR1 is MGHRA and CDR2 YSYEKL. CDR3 in amino acids: CASSQPTGASYEQYF. CDR3 sequence (DNA): TGCGCCAGCAGCCAACCGACAGGGGCCTCCTACGAGCAGTACTTC.

Turning to this clone: At one end the junction does not follow the germline gene, possibly because of a read error. This chain links TRBV3-1 (or the pseudogene TRBV3-2) with TRBJ2-1; D remains ambiguous. There are 16 residues in the CDR3. Germline CDR1 is LGHDT and CDR2 is YNNKEL (reference sequence). CDR3 nucleotide sequence: TGTGCCAACAGCCAAGATCGGACCTTTGTTGGAAATGAGCAGTTCTTC. It is translated as CANSQDRTFVGNEQFF.

The rearrangement links TRBV2 to TRBJ1-2, with D unresolved. Trimming removed 2 bases from V and 8 bases from J, with 12 bases in between. Germline values: CDR1 SNHLY, CDR2 FYNNEI. The CDR3 covers 13 residues. The CDR3 coding sequence is TGTGCCAGCAGTGAATCACAGCTCGGGGGCTACACCTTC. Encoded protein: CASSESQLGGYTF.

V is TRBV5-8 and J is TRBJ1-3; perhaps TRBD1 as D (5 bases). The V gene lost 2 bases and the J gene lost 2 bases, with 8 bases spanning the gap. Per germline, CDR1 SGHTS and CDR2 YDEGEE. CDR3 length: 14 amino acids. The chain's CDR3 is CASSFGGAGNTIYF. The CDR3, as DNA: TGTGCCAGCAGCTTCGGGGGAGCTGGAAACACCATATATTTT. Full variable domain (missing parts from reference TRBV5-8 and TRBJ1-3): EAGVTQSPTHLIKTRGQQATLRCSPISGHTSVYWYQQALGLGLQFLLWYDEGEERNRGNFPPRFSGRQFPNYSSELNVNALELEDSALYLCASSFGGAGNTIYFGEGSWLTVV.

This clone was detected once. Here the CDR3 DNA reads TGTGCCAGCAGACTTGGAGGACTAGCGGAGACCTACAATGAGCAGTTCTTC. It translates to CASRLGGLAETYNEQFF. V usage is TRBV2 and J usage is TRBJ2-1; TRBD2 matches 10 bases. CDR3 length: 17 residues. V lost 6 bases to trimming and J lost 2 bases; unmatched junction nucleotides: 10. Germline V gives CDR1 SNHLY, CDR2 FYNNEI. Combining the CDR3 with reference TRBV2 and TRBJ2-1 gives the whole variable domain EPEVTQTPSHQVTQMGQEVILRCVPISNHLYFYWYRQILGQKVEFLVSFYNNEISEKSEIFDDQFSVERPDGSNFTLKIRSTKLEDSAMYFCASRLGGLAETYNEQFFGPGTRLTVL.

The chain uses TRBV7-5 and TRBJ2-5; the D call in the table, TRBD1, was not verified against the DNA. TRBV7-5 is shown as a pseudogene. The CDR3 runs to 13 residues. The CDR3, as DNA: TGTGCCAGAAGCCGAGGGGGCCAAGAGACCCAGTACTTC. Protein: CARSRGGQETQYF.

The chain is built from TRBV28 and TRBJ2-1; tentatively, D is TRBD1 or TRBD2 (5 bases each). Germline V gene lookup returns CDR1 MDHEN and CDR2 SYDVKM. The CDR3 is 17 amino acids. Trimming stripped 4 bases from V and 8 bases from J, with 24 bases between. In DNA form, the CDR3 reads TGTGCCAGCAGTTCACCGGGTGAACCGGGCCTGGGGGATGAGCAGTTCTTC. It specifies CASSSPGEPGLGDEQFF.

V and J are TRBV5-6 and TRBJ2-3; TRBD2 aligns across 8 bases. With V trimmed by 0 bases and J by 3 bases, 3 bases remained unmatched. This CDR3 comprises 15 residues. Germline V gene sequence: CDR1 SGHDT, CDR2 YYEEEE. CDR3 sequence (DNA): TGTGCCAGCAGCTTGGCCGGGAGGGAGACAGATACGCAGTATTTT. Translation: CASSLAGRETDTQYF.

This clone was detected once. This sequence joins TRBV24-1 and TRBJ1-4; 10 bases match TRBD1. Germline V lookup: CDR1 KGHDR, CDR2 SFDVKD. The trim removed 8 bases at V and 4 bases at J, leaving 12 bases unmatched. The CDR3 is 17 residues long. The CDR3 DNA reads TGTGCCACCACTCCGGGACAGGGGAAATCAGGTAATGAAAAACTGTTTTTT. Translating gives CATTPGQGKSGNEKLFF.

The chain links TRBV6-6 to TRBJ1-6; D perhaps matches TRBD1 (5 bases). CDR1 MNHNY and CDR2 SVGAGI come from the germline V gene (reference sequence). The V gene lost 5 bases and the J gene lost 0 bases, with 14 bases spanning the gap. CDR3 length: 17 amino acids. CDR3 in DNA: TGTGCCAGCAGTCGGCCAGACAGTAGCTCCTATAATTCACCCCTCCACTTT. Amino acids: CASSRPDSSSYNSPLHF.

This sequence joins TRBV6-5 and TRBJ1-1; no definite D call. Germline CDR1 reads MNHEY; CDR2 reads SVGAGI. V lost 2 bases to trimming and J lost 8 bases, with 12 bases between them. The CDR3 contains 13 residues. The CDR3 region is CASSYPGTQEAFF. The CDR3 nucleotides are TGTGCCAGCAGTTACCCCGGAACTCAGGAAGCTTTCTTT.